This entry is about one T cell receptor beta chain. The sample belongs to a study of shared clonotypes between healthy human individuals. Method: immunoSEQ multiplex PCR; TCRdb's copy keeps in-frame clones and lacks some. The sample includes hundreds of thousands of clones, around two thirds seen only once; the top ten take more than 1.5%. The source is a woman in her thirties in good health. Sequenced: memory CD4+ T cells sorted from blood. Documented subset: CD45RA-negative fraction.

The chain's CDR3 is CASSWAGRADTQYF. The CDR3 nucleotides are TGTGCCAGCAGTTGGGCAGGGAGGGCAGATACGCAGTATTTT. This sequence joins TRBV28 and TRBJ2-3; 7 bases line up with TRBD2. This CDR3 comprises 14 residues. The germline V gene has CDR1 MDHEN and CDR2 SYDVKM. Losses at the gene ends were 4 bases for V and 4 bases for J; bases not matched to a gene: 5.